This TCR beta chain was found in a study of regulatory T cells in long-lasting Graves disease. Study details: Graves' patients (newly diagnosed) had been on antithyroid drugs under 3 months. Broader study findings: Thyroid tissue went unstudied; only peripheral blood was examined.

This clonotype was counted at least ten times. Its antigen remains unknown. Looked up from germline, CDR1 is MDHEN and CDR2 is SYDVKM. The V end was cut by 5 bases, the J end by 4 bases, with 12 bases between. The CDR3 covers 14 residues. Time point reported: newly diagnosed GD, antithyroid drugs for less than 3 months. With RNA extracted from PBMCs as input, the TCR library was made. CDR3-region Arm-PCR and iRepertoire HTBI primers produced the TCR beta libraries. Via MiXCR, TCRdb re-called the multiplex PCR reads, giving one row per CDR3 protein. The table has around 460,000 distinct CDR3 sequences, 14% seen once; the top ten hold 17%. The same data also went into a second study, on T cells in Graves' hyperthyroidism and ophthalmopathy. That work adds: Disease duration under 2 months; hyperthyroidism patients were aged 18 to 65. In simple terms, a model built on 13 V-J features told ophthalmopathy apart from stable hyperthyroidism.

The origin of this receptor is a woman between 45 and 65 years old with Graves disease. The sample consisted of peripheral blood mononuclear cells (PBMCs), taken at new diagnosis, from a patient treated with antithyroid drugs. The rearrangement links TRBV28 to TRBJ1-5, with D hard to call. The chain's CDR3 is CASSMPPWNQPQHF. CDR3 DNA: TGTGCCAGCAGTATGCCCCCATGGAATCAGCCCCAGCATTTT.